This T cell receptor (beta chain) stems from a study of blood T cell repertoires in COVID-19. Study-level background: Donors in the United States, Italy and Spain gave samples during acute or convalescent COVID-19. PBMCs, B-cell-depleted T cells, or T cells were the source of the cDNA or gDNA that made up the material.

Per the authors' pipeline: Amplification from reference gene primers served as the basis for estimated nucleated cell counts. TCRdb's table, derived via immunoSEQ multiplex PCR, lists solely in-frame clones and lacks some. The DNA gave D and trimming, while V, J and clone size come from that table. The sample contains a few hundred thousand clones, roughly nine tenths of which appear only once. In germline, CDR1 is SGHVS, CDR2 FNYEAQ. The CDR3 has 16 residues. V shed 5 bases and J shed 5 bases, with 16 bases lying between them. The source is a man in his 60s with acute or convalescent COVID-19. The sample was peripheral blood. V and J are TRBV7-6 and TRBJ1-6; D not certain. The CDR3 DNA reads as TGTGCCAGCAGCCCCCGACTGAGGACTGATAATTCACCCCTCCACTTT. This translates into CASSPRLRTDNSPLHF.